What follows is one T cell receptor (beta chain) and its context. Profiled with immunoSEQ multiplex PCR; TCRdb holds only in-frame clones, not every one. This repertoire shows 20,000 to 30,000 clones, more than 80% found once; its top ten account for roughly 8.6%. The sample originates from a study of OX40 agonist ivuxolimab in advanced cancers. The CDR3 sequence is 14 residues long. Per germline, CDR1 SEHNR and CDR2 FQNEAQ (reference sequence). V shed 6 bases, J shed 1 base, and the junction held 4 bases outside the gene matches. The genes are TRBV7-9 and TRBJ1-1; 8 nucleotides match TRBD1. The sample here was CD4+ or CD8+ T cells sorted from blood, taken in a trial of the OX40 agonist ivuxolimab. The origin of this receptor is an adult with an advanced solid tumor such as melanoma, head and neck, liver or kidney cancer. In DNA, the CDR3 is TGTGCCAGCAGAGGGACAGGAACGAACACTGAAGCTTTCTTT. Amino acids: CASRGTGTNTEAFF.